This T cell receptor beta chain was recovered during a study of T cells after yellow fever vaccination. Overall study context: SMART-Seq v4 Ultra Low Input prepared the low-cell-number fractions.

TCRdb itself ran the 5' RACE reads through MiXCR, one entry per CDR3 protein. This sample has 450,000 to 600,000 distinct CDR3 sequences, with about 14% found just once. Study-level points and caveats: There was a possibility that FACS-sorted repertoires contained abundant clonotypes contaminating from the bulk population. Peaking on day 5 versus 15, the secondary response was faster but weaker.

This clonotype was detected only a few times. Its antigen is undetermined. This material consisted of PBMCs, taken on the day of the yellow fever booster vaccination. This TCR was sampled from a man aged 30 to 45 who received the YFV17D yellow fever vaccine.

The CDR3 DNA reads as TGTGCCAGCAGTGAAGGGCTTTATAGCAATCAGCCCCAGCATTTT. This translates into CASSEGLYSNQPQHF. The chain combines TRBV2 with TRBJ1-5; D unresolved. Trimming took 1 base from V and 0 from J, leaving 7 bases between them. This CDR3 has 15 residues. Germline-derived CDR1 and CDR2 are SNHLY and FYNNEI. The variable domain in full, completed from reference TRBV2 and TRBJ1-5, reads EPEVTQTPSHQVTQMGQEVILRCVPISNHLYFYWYRQILGQKVEFLVSFYNNEISEKSEIFDDQFSVERPDGSNFTLKIRSTKLEDSAMYFCASSEGLYSNQPQHFGDGTRLSIL.